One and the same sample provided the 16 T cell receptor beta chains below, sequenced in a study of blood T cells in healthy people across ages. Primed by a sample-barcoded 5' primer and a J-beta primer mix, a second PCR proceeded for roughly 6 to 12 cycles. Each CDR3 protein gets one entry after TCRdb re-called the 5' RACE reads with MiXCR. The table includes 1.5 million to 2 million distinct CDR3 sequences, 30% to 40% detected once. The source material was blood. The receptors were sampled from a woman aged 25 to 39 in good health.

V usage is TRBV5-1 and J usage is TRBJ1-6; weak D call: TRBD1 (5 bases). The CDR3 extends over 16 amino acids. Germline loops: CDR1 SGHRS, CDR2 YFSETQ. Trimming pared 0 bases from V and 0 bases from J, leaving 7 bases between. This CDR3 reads CASSLEGSSYNSPLHF. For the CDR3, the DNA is TGCGCCAGCAGCTTGGAGGGGAGCTCCTATAATTCACCCCTCCACTTT.

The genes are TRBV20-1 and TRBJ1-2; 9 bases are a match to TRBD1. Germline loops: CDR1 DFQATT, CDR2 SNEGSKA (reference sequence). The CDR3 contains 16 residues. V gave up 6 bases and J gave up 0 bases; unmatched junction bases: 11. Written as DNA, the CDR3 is TGCAGTGCCACGCAGGGACAGGGAAGAGCTAACTATGGCTACACCTTC. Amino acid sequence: CSATQGQGRANYGYTF.

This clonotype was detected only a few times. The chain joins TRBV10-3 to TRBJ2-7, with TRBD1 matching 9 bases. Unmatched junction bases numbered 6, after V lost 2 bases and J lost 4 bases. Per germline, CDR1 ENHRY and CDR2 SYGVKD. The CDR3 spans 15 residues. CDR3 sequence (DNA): TGTGCCATCAGTGAGGCGGGACAGGGTACGTACGAGCAGTACTTC. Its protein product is CAISEAGQGTYEQYF.

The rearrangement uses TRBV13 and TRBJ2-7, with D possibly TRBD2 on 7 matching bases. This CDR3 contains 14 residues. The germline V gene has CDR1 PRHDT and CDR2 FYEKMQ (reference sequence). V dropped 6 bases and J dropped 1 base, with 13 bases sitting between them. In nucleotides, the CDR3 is TGTGCCAGCAGGCAGAGGGGGGGGTCCTACGAGCAGTACTTC. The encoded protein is CASRQRGGSYEQYF.

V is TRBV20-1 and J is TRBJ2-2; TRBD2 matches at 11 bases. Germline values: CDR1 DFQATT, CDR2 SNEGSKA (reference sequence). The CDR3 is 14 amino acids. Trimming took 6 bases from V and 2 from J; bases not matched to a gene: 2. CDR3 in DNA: TGCAGTGCCAGACTAGCGGGAAACACCGGGGAGCTGTTTTTT. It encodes CSARLAGNTGELFF.

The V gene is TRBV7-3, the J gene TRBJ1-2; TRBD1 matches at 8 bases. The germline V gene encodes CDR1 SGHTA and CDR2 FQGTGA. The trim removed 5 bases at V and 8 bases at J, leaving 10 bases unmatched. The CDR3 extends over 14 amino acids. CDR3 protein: CASSPARTGKGYTF. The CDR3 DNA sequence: TGTGCCAGCAGCCCGGCGAGGACAGGGAAAGGCTACACCTTC.

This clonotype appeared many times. CDR3 nucleotides: TGTGCCAGCAGTCCGACCGGGGGTAATTCACCCCTCCACTTT. Amino acid sequence: CASSPTGGNSPLHF. The J gene is TRBJ1-6, the V gene TRBV12-3 or TRBV12-4; a weak D match, TRBD1 (5 bases). V dropped 5 bases and J dropped 6 bases, with 11 bases sitting between them. The CDR3 spans 14 residues.

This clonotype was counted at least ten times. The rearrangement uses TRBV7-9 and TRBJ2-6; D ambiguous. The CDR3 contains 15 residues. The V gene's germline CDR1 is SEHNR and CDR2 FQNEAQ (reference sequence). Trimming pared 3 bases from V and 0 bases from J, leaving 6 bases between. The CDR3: CASSFGFSGANVLTF. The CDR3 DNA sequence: TGTGCCAGCAGCTTCGGTTTCTCTGGGGCCAACGTCCTGACTTTC. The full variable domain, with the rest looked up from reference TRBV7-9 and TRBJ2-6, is DTGVSQNPRHKITKRGQNVTFRCDPISEHNRLYWYRQTLGQGPEFLTYFQNEAQLEKSRLLSDRFSAERPKGSFSTLEIQRTEQGDSAMYLCASSFGFSGANVLTFGAGSRLTVL.

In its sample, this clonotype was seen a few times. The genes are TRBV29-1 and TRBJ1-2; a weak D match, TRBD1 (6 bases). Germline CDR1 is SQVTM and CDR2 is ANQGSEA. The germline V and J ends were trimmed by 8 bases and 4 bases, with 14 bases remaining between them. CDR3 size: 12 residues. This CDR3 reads CSSQGRPYGYTF. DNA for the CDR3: TGCAGCTCACAGGGACGACCCTATGGCTACACCTTC.

In DNA form, the CDR3 reads TGTGCCAGCAGCGAACGGGCTAGCGGGAGTATAAGGGAGACCCAGTACTTC. It codes for CASSERASGSIRETQYF. The chain employs TRBV9 and TRBJ2-5; 10 bases align to TRBD2. Germline values: CDR1 SGDLS, CDR2 YYNGEE. This CDR3 has 17 amino acids. J gave up 5 bases and V 3 bases, and 13 bases lay outside the gene matches.

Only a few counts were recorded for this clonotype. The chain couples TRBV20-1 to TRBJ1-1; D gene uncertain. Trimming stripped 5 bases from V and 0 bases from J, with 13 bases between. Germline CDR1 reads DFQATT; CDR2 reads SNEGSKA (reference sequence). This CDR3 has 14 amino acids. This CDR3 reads CSAWSSGMNTEAFF. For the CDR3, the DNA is TGCAGTGCTTGGTCCAGCGGAATGAACACTGAAGCTTTCTTT.

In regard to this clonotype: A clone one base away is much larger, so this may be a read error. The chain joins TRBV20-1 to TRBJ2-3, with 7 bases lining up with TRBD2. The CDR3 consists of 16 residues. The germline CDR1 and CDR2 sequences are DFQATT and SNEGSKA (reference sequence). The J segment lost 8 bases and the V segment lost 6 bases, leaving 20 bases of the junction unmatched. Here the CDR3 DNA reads TGCAGTGCGCCGACTTCAGCGGGGCTTATAGCAGGTACGCAGTATTTT. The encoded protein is CSAPTSAGLIAGTQYF.

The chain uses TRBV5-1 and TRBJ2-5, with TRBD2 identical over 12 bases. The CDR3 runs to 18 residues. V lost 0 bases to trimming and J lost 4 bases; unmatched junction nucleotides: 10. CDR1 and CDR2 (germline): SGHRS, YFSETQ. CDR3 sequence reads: CASSLGGLAGGPTETQYF. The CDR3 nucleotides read TGCGCCAGCAGCTTGGGAGGCCTAGCGGGGGGGCCCACAGAGACCCAGTACTTC. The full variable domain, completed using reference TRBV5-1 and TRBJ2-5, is KAGVTQTPRYLIKTRGQQVTLSCSPISGHRSVSWYQQTPGQGLQFLFEYFSETQRNKGNFPGRFSGRQFSNSRSEMNVSTLELGDSALYLCASSLGGLAGGPTETQYFGPGTRLLVL.

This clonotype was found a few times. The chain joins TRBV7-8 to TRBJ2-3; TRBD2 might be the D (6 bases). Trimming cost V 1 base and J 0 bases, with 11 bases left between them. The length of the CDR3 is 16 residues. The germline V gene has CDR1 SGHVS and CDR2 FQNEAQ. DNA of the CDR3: TGTGCCAGCAGCTTAGAATTGGGAGGAAGCACAGATACGCAGTATTTT. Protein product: CASSLELGGSTDTQYF.

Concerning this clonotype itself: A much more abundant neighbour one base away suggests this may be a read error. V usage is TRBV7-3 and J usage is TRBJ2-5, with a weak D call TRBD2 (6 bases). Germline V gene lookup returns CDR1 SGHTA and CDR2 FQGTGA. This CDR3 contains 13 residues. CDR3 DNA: TGTGCCGGCAGCCGGGGAGGCGGGGAGACCCAGTACTTC. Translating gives CAGSRGGGETQYF.

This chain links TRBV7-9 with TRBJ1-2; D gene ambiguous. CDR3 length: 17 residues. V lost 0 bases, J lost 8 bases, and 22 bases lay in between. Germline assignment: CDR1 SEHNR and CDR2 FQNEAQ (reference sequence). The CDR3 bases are TGTGCCAGCAGCTTAGCTGGGTCTTGGGTACCCACGTGGGGCTACACCTTC. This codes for CASSLAGSWVPTWGYTF.